One and the same sample provided the 30 T cell receptor beta chains below, sequenced in a study of T cell responses to AZD1222 COVID-19 vaccine. The protocol was immunoSEQ multiplex PCR, while the TCRdb copy is restricted to in-frame clones and leaves out a portion. In the table there are 65,000 to 90,000 clones, approximately 88% of which are singletons. The sequences come from peripheral blood, collected on day 0 of AZD1222 vaccination. The receptors here all came from an adult in good health.

This clone was counted once. This sequence joins TRBV5-1 and TRBJ2-1; 8 bases line up with TRBD2. Germline V gene lookup returns CDR1 SGHRS and CDR2 YFSETQ. CDR3 length: 17 residues. V shed 0 bases, J shed 2 bases, and the junction held 7 bases outside the gene matches. DNA of the CDR3: TGCGCCAGCAGCTTGGGTGGCGCGGGAGGCCCCTACAATGAGCAGTTCTTC. Its protein is CASSLGGAGGPYNEQFF. Drawing the rest from reference TRBV5-1 and TRBJ2-1, the complete variable domain is KAGVTQTPRYLIKTRGQQVTLSCSPISGHRSVSWYQQTPGQGLQFLFEYFSETQRNKGNFPGRFSGRQFSNSRSEMNVSTLELGDSALYLCASSLGGAGGPYNEQFFGPGTRLTVL.

The chain joins TRBV10-1 to TRBJ2-7; D may be TRBD1 (5 bases). CDR1 WNHNN and CDR2 SYGVQD come from the germline V gene (reference sequence). The CDR3 is made up of 12 amino acids. V lost 7 bases, J lost 3 bases, and 10 bases lay in between. CDR3 sequence (DNA): TGCGCCAGCACCCAGGGCCGCTACGAGCAGTACTTC. The encoded protein is CASTQGRYEQYF.

CDR3 protein: CATSRDLLVSNTGELFF. The DNA of the CDR3 is TGTGCCACCAGCAGAGATCTCCTAGTCTCGAACACCGGGGAGCTGTTTTTT. The J gene is TRBJ2-2, the V gene TRBV15; no clear D. Trimming left V 0 bases short and J 0 bases short, with 11 bases between. The germline gives CDR1 LNHNV, CDR2 YYDKDF (reference sequence). The CDR3 sequence is 17 residues long.

The chain couples TRBV3-1 (or the pseudogene TRBV3-2) to TRBJ2-3, with D possibly TRBD2 on 6 matching bases. Trimming stripped 3 bases from V and 3 bases from J, with 10 bases between. The CDR3 spans 14 residues. From germline, CDR1 is LGHDT and CDR2 YNNKEL (reference sequence). The CDR3 DNA reads as TGTGCCAGCAGCCACGGGACTGGAACAGATACGCAGTATTTT. It is translated as CASSHGTGTDTQYF.

This chain connects TRBV3-1 (or the pseudogene TRBV3-2) to TRBJ2-7; 7 nucleotides match TRBD2. The junction had 9 bases not matched to a gene; V was cut back by 0 bases and J by 1 base. The CDR3 contains 17 residues. CDR1 LGHDT and CDR2 YNNKEL come from the germline V gene (reference sequence). The CDR3 spells CASSQDWQRGISYEQYF. CDR3 DNA: TGTGCCAGCAGCCAAGATTGGCAGCGGGGAATTTCCTACGAGCAGTACTTC.

The rearrangement joins TRBV27 to TRBJ2-7, with no clear D. The CDR3 has 15 residues. V lost 6 bases to trimming and J lost 4 bases, with 19 bases between them. Germline V gene data show CDR1 as MNHEY and CDR2 as SMNVEV (reference sequence). Written as DNA, the CDR3 is TGTGCCAGCAGCACTCAGTCGCTAGGCTCTTACGAGCAGTACTTC. This translates into CASSTQSLGSYEQYF.

The chain carries TRBV10-3 and TRBJ1-4; perhaps TRBD1 as D (5 bases). The CDR3 has 14 residues. The V end was cut by 11 bases, the J end by 3 bases, with 16 bases between. CDR1 is ENHRY, CDR2 SYGVKD, per germline. The CDR3 sequence is CAPGRRGPNEKLFF. CDR3 coding DNA: TGTGCCCCAGGGCGAAGGGGACCTAATGAAAAACTGTTTTTT.

The gene calls are TRBV14 and TRBJ2-7; weak D call: TRBD1 (6 bases). Trimming pared 5 bases from V and 4 bases from J, leaving 12 bases between. Germline assignment: CDR1 SGHDN and CDR2 FVKESK. CDR3 length: 13 residues. CDR3 in amino acids: CASSTTGSYEQYF. In DNA form, the CDR3 reads TGTGCCAGCAGCACCACAGGGAGTTACGAGCAGTACTTC.

The rearrangement links TRBV7-9 to TRBJ2-7; maybe TRBD1 (5 bases). Germline CDR1 is SEHNR and CDR2 is FQNEAQ (reference sequence). Trimming took 7 bases from V and 0 from J, leaving 10 bases between them. There are 13 residues in the CDR3. DNA for the CDR3: TGTGCCAGCAATGATGACAGCTCCTACGAGCAGTACTTC. Its protein product is CASNDDSSYEQYF.

This chain's CDR3 is CASTKARQGAPSGANVLTF. The CDR3 DNA reads as TGTGCCAGTACAAAAGCTCGACAGGGGGCTCCCTCTGGGGCCAACGTCCTGACTTTC. The V and J genes are TRBV19 and TRBJ2-6; 10 nucleotides align to TRBD1. CDR1 is LNHDA and CDR2 is SQIVND in the germline V gene (reference sequence). The CDR3 is made up of 19 amino acids. V gave up 7 bases and J gave up 0 bases; unmatched junction bases: 12.

The chain has TRBV7-9 and TRBJ2-7; 8 bases fit TRBD2. Germline CDR1 is SEHNR and CDR2 is FQNEAQ (reference sequence). The CDR3 has 14 residues. J was trimmed by 4 bases and V by 5 bases; bases with no gene match: 7. The CDR3 DNA reads TGTGCCAGCAGCCCCTCGGGGGGGGGTTACGAGCAGTACTTC. Translation: CASSPSGGGYEQYF.

The gene calls are TRBV19 and TRBJ1-1, with TRBD1 as a possible D gene (5 bases). This CDR3 has 13 amino acids. CDR1 and CDR2 from the germline V gene are LNHDA and SQIVND (reference sequence). V lost 10 bases and J 6 bases, leaving 18 bases between the germline ends. The CDR3 is CATKVPGQAEAFF. The CDR3, as DNA: TGTGCCACTAAAGTACCGGGGCAGGCTGAAGCTTTCTTT.

The genes are TRBV29-1 and TRBJ2-1, with 8 positions matching TRBD2. J lost 8 bases, V lost 7 bases, and 16 bases had no gene match. The CDR3 spans 15 residues. From germline, CDR1 is SQVTM and CDR2 ANQGSEA. The CDR3 reads CSGAKPGLEKDEQFF. CDR3 nucleotides: TGCAGCGGCGCCAAACCGGGACTAGAAAAGGATGAGCAGTTCTTC.

This chain connects TRBV5-5 to TRBJ1-1; D gene uncertain. The V end was cut by 4 bases, the J end by 4 bases, with 8 bases between. The CDR3 consists of 12 residues. Germline CDR1 and CDR2: SGHKS and YYEKEE (reference sequence). CDR3 in amino acids: CASSHQGTEAFF. The DNA for the CDR3 is TGTGCCAGCAGCCACCAAGGCACTGAAGCTTTCTTT.

The J gene is TRBJ1-2, the V gene TRBV30; D may be TRBD1 (6 bases). Germline V gene sequence: CDR1 GTSNPN, CDR2 SVGIG (reference sequence). V shed 1 base and J shed 6 bases, with 12 bases lying between them. CDR3 size: 13 residues. The CDR3, as DNA: TGTGCCTGGAGTGCACAGGGACTGGATGGCTACACCTTC. It translates to CAWSAQGLDGYTF.

This clone was seen only once. The V gene is TRBV28, the J gene TRBJ1-3, with TRBD1 identical over 7 bases. This CDR3 region has 15 residues. Per the germline V gene, CDR1 is MDHEN and CDR2 is SYDVKM. V shed 6 bases and J 0 bases; nucleotides not matched to a gene: 5. The CDR3 region is CASSQDRSSGNTIYF. The DNA for the CDR3 is TGTGCCAGCAGCCAGGACAGGAGCTCTGGAAACACCATATATTTT.

The chain carries TRBV6-5 and TRBJ2-2; TRBD1 might be the D (5 bases). The CDR3 totals 13 residues. Per the germline V gene, CDR1 is MNHEY and CDR2 is SVGAGI. The V gene lost 8 bases and the J gene lost 5 bases, with 12 bases spanning the gap. CDR3 in DNA: TGTGCCAGCGAGGCAGGGTGGACCGGGGAGCTGTTTTTT. As protein: CASEAGWTGELFF.

The V gene is TRBV4-3, the J gene TRBJ1-1; D call uncertain. This CDR3 region has 13 residues. Looked up from germline, CDR1 is LGHNA and CDR2 is YSLEER. The V gene lost 5 bases and the J gene lost 4 bases, with 11 bases spanning the gap. CDR3 region: CASSGGGFTEAFF. In nucleotides, the CDR3 is TGCGCCAGCAGCGGCGGCGGCTTCACTGAAGCTTTCTTT.

The chain carries TRBV9 and TRBJ2-1; TRBD1 is a possible D gene (6 bases). V lost 0 bases, J lost 7 bases, and 11 bases lay in between. CDR3 length equals 14 residues. Germline CDR1 reads SGDLS; CDR2 reads YYNGEE. The CDR3 sequence is CASSVDRVVNEQFF. The CDR3 DNA reads TGTGCCAGCAGCGTAGACAGGGTGGTGAATGAGCAGTTCTTC. The full variable domain, completed using reference TRBV9 and TRBJ2-1, is DSGVTQTPKHLITATGQRVTLRCSPRSGDLSVYWYQQSLDQGLQFLIQYYNGEERAKGNILERFSAQQFPDLHSELNLSSLELGDSALYFCASSVDRVVNEQFFGPGTRLTVL.

The chain couples TRBV11-2 to TRBJ2-7, with no clear D. The V and J ends lost 1 base and 2 bases respectively, with 0 bases between them. Per the germline V gene, CDR1 is SGHAT and CDR2 is FQNNGV. This CDR3 region has 11 residues. Written as DNA, the CDR3 is TGTGCCAGCAGCTTAGCCTACGAGCAGTACTTC. Translation: CASSLAYEQYF. Supplemented by reference TRBV11-2 and TRBJ2-7, the full variable domain reads EAGVAQSPRYKIIEKRQSVAFWCNPISGHATLYWYQQILGQGPKLLIQFQNNGVVDDSQLPKDRFSAERLKGVDSTLKIQPAKLEDSAVYLCASSLAYEQYFGPGTRLTVT.

This clone was observed a handful of times. V gene TRBV5-8 combines with J gene TRBJ2-7; 10 bases are a match to TRBD1. This CDR3 has 16 residues. V was clipped by 0 bases and J by 2 bases; unmatched bases: 5. Germline V CDR1 and CDR2: SGHTS, YDEGEE. The CDR3, as DNA: TGTGCCAGCAGCTTGGCCCCCGGGACAGGGGCCTACGAGCAGTACTTC. Its translation is CASSLAPGTGAYEQYF.

This chain connects TRBV5-6 to TRBJ1-5; possibly TRBD1 for D (6 bases). Germline CDR1 SGHDT, CDR2 YYEEEE. The CDR3 totals 14 residues. Between the trimmed V and J ends, which lost 0 bases and 5 bases, there was a span of 9 bases. The CDR3, as DNA: TGTGCCAGCAGCTTGGGACAGGAAGATCAGCCCCAGCATTTT. Encoded protein: CASSLGQEDQPQHF.

The rearrangement uses TRBV6-6 and TRBJ2-1, with a tentative D call TRBD2 (6 bases). This CDR3 has 12 residues. The V end lost 2 bases, the J end lost 7 bases, and 6 bases lay between the germline ends. CDR1 MNHNY and CDR2 SVGAGI come from the germline V gene (reference sequence). As DNA, the CDR3 is TGTGCCAGCAGTTACGGGACTAATGAGCAGTTCTTC. Residues: CASSYGTNEQFF.

V gene TRBV28 combines with J gene TRBJ2-1, with 13 bases aligning to TRBD2. Trimming at V came to 3 bases and at J to 10 bases, leaving 9 bases not matched to a gene. Germline assignment: CDR1 MDHEN and CDR2 SYDVKM. This CDR3 region has 16 residues. The CDR3 here is CASSFPGLAGDGEQFF. DNA for the CDR3: TGTGCCAGCAGTTTTCCCGGACTAGCGGGAGACGGGGAGCAGTTCTTC.

The chain is built from TRBV6-5 and TRBJ1-3; perhaps TRBD1 as D (6 bases). The CDR3 covers 13 residues. The germline V gene encodes CDR1 MNHEY and CDR2 SVGAGI. The ends were cut back, 5 bases at V and 4 bases at J, with 9 bases in the middle. The CDR3 DNA sequence: TGTGCCAGCAGTACCGACAGGGGAAACACCATATATTTT. This sequence encodes CASSTDRGNTIYF.

The chain's CDR3 is CSASRGLAPYNEQFF. The DNA of the CDR3 is TGCAGTGCTAGTAGGGGACTAGCGCCCTACAATGAGCAGTTCTTC. The rearrangement links TRBV20-1 to TRBJ2-1; 10 bases line up with TRBD2. From germline, CDR1 is DFQATT and CDR2 SNEGSKA (reference sequence). After removal of 3 bases from V and 2 bases from J, the junction contained 4 bases not matched to a gene. This CDR3 has 15 amino acids.

CDR3 loop: CASSFLADGSGEQYF. CDR3 in DNA: TGTGCCAGCAGTTTCCTAGCGGATGGGTCCGGCGAGCAGTACTTC. The chain couples TRBV27 to TRBJ2-7; 7 nucleotides agree with TRBD2. The V gene end was trimmed by 3 bases and the J gene end by 6 bases; junction bases not matched to a gene: 11. Germline V CDR1 and CDR2: MNHEY, SMNVEV (reference sequence). The CDR3 has 15 residues.

The chain uses TRBV11-2 and TRBJ1-1; no clear D. Germline-derived CDR1 and CDR2 are SGHAT and FQNNGV. The CDR3 is 14 residues long. Trimming pared 2 bases from V and 0 bases from J, leaving 7 bases between. CDR3 sequence (DNA): TGTGCCAGCAGCTTACTACAGATGAACACTGAAGCTTTCTTT. This encodes CASSLLQMNTEAFF.

The V and J genes are TRBV7-2 and TRBJ1-1, with TRBD1 matching 7 bases. Germline-derived CDR1 and CDR2 are SGHTA and FQGNSA. V gave up 3 bases and J gave up 8 bases; unmatched junction bases: 3. There are 12 residues in the CDR3. The chain's CDR3 is CASSFRDREAFF. For the CDR3, the DNA is TGTGCCAGCAGCTTCCGGGACAGAGAAGCTTTCTTT.

The chain has TRBV5-1 and TRBJ2-3; no clear D gene. In germline, CDR1 is SGHRS, CDR2 YFSETQ. Trimming removed 0 bases from V and 1 base from J, with 6 bases in between. The CDR3 has 14 residues. The CDR3 region is CASSLGWGTDTQYF. For the CDR3, the DNA is TGCGCCAGCAGCTTGGGTTGGGGCACAGATACGCAGTATTTT.